Listed below are T cell receptor beta chains from one sample, sequenced in a study of CD8+ T cells in alopecia areata. Profiled with immunoSEQ multiplex PCR; TCRdb holds only in-frame clones, not every one. The sample records about 140,000 clones, 51% being singletons. Specimen: CD4+ T cells sorted from blood, collected at week 0. These receptors all stem from a human donor with alopecia areata. Each CDR3 is given with its conserved first and last residue. The D gene is left open where the match is weak. Size is stated for part of the rows, as once, few or many counts, or as a class when the clone is expanded.

j_call clone_size d_call v_call cdr3_nt cdr3_aa
TRBJ2-3 . . TRBV6-5 TGTGCCAGCAGCCAGCGGGCGGGGCGCACAGATACGCAGTATTTT CASSQRAGRTDTQYF
TRBJ1-5 . . TRBV4-2 TGTGCCAGCAGCCAAGATCTCGGCGGGGGACGAAAAAATCAGCCCCAGCATTTT CASSQDLGGGRKNQPQHF
TRBJ2-2 . . TRBV29-1 TGCAGCGTTGAAGTCCCGGGAACGAACACCGGGGAGCTGTTTTTT CSVEVPGTNTGELFF
TRBJ2-3 . TRBD2 TRBV2 TGTGCCAGCAGGGCGGGAGCCTCTAGCACAGATACGCAGTATTTT CASRAGASSTDTQYF
TRBJ1-2 few . TRBV30 TGTGCCCTGAGCGGGGCAAATAACTATGGCTACACCTTC CALSGANNYGYTF
TRBJ2-4 few . TRBV5-1 TGCGCCAGCAGCTCGGTTAACAGCGGCCTAGCCAAAAACATTCAGTACTTC CASSSVNSGLAKNIQYF
TRBJ2-5 . TRBD2 TRBV9 TGTGCCAGCAGCGCGAGACTAGCGGGAGAGACCCAGTACTTC CASSARLAGETQYF
TRBJ2-7 . . TRBV2 TGTGCCAGCAGCAGATACGAGCAGTACTTC CASSRYEQYF
TRBJ2-2 few . TRBV27 TGTGCCAGCAGTTTAGAGGCGAACACCGGGGAGCTGTTTTTT CASSLEANTGELFF
TRBJ2-7 . TRBD1 TRBV27 TGTGCCAGCAGTCACCGCGGACAGGGCAACCTCTACGAGCAGTACTTC CASSHRGQGNLYEQYF
TRBJ2-3 . TRBD2 TRBV7-9 TGTGCCAGCAGCCGTGAGGGAGGGAGCACAGATACGCAGTATTTT CASSREGGSTDTQYF
TRBJ1-4 . . TRBV29-1 TGCAGCGCAGGGATCGGAGGAGGGAGTGAAAAACTGTTTTTT CSAGIGGGSEKLFF
TRBJ1-5 . TRBD1 TRBV30 TGTGCCTGGAGCAGGACAGGAAACAATCAGCCCCAGCATTTT CAWSRTGNNQPQHF
TRBJ1-1 . . TRBV29-1 TGCAGCGTTGAAGAGACGAAGGGAACTGAAGCTTTCTTT CSVEETKGTEAFF
TRBJ1-1 few TRBD1 TRBV30 TGTGCCTGGAGTTCTACGGGACAGGGCAAAGCTTTCTTT CAWSSTGQGKAFF
TRBJ2-5 few TRBD1 TRBV30 TGTGCCTGGAGTACAACAGGGGGCGCGGAGACCCAGTACTTC CAWSTTGGAETQYF
TRBJ2-3 . TRBD2 TRBV19 TGTGCCAGCCAAGCAACCGGGACTAGCCAGTATTTT CASQATGTSQYF
TRBJ1-5 . TRBD1 TRBV30 TGTGCCTGGAGTGTAGGGGGACAGGGGGGATCGCCCCAGCATTTT CAWSVGGQGGSPQHF
TRBJ1-2 . . TRBV6-5 TGTGCCAGCACTCGGGCTCAAGGGCCTGGGTATGGCTACACCTTC CASTRAQGPGYGYTF
TRBJ2-7 few TRBD2 TRBV7-2 TGTGCCAGCAGCTATCGGGGGACTAGCGGGAGTCCGCCCTGGAACGAGCAGTACTTC CASSYRGTSGSPPWNEQYF
TRBJ2-1 . . TRBV5-1 TGCGCCAGCAGCTTGGTACTACTCCAAGGGTACAATGAGCAGTTCTTC CASSLVLLQGYNEQFF
TRBJ1-5 . . TRBV7-2 TGTGCCAGCAGCTCATACGGGTGGAATCAGCCCCAGCATTTT CASSSYGWNQPQHF
TRBJ2-2 . TRBD1 TRBV5-1 TGCGCCAGCAGCTTGGGGACAGGACCTGCGAACACCGGGGAGCTGTTTTTT CASSLGTGPANTGELFF